This T cell receptor beta chain emerged from a study of blood T cells in healthy people across ages. CDR3 length: 19 residues. Germline V lookup: CDR1 MDHEN, CDR2 SYDVKM. The germline V and J ends were trimmed by 3 bases and 1 base, with 23 bases remaining between them. The second PCR ran roughly 6 to 11 cycles with a sample-barcoded 5' primer and J-beta primers. TCRdb independently ran MiXCR on the 5' RACE reads; one entry per CDR3 protein. The sample holds more than 900,000 distinct CDR3 sequences; under 35% are singletons and the top ten take roughly a tenth. These sequences were also reported in another study, on T cells of mothers and their children. As that report states: Donation was provided by three healthy Caucasian mothers along with their six children. Thymic selection molds TCR recombination output in much the same way for related pairs as for unrelated pairs.

V gene TRBV28 combines with J gene TRBJ2-3; D possibly uses TRBD1 or TRBD2 (6 bases each). The clonotype comes from a woman aged 40 to 55 in good health. Sequences were obtained from blood. The CDR3: CASSLDPSGAHGGTDTQYF. The CDR3 DNA sequence: TGTGCCAGCAGTTTGGATCCGTCGGGGGCGCACGGGGGCACAGATACGCAGTATTTT.